Following are 9 T cell receptor beta chains from one sample sequenced in a study of cytomegalovirus exposure and HLA in healthy donors. PCR amplification relied on 60 Vbeta primers (plus 13 Jbeta primers). This table comes from immunoSEQ multiplex PCR, and its TCRdb copy is limited to in-frame clones, with some not included. Of about 94,000 clones listed, roughly 80% are singletons. Sequenced: PBMCs. The receptors stem from a middle-aged man in good health and CMV-seropositive.

There are a few counts of this clone. The chain carries TRBV7-8 and TRBJ2-5; D may be TRBD1 (6 bases). The CDR3 has 17 amino acids. CDR1 and CDR2 (germline): SGHVS, FQNEAQ. V lost 2 bases to trimming and J lost 7 bases, with 23 bases between them. The CDR3 DNA follows: TGTGCCAGCAGCTTAACCTCCACAGGGTTTGGGCAGGGGACCCAGTACTTC. Translating it yields CASSLTSTGFGQGTQYF.

The chain uses TRBV7-2 and TRBJ2-2, with 10 bases aligning to TRBD2. J lost 4 bases, V lost 2 bases, and 1 base had no gene match. In germline, CDR1 is SGHTA, CDR2 FQGNSA. The CDR3 has 15 amino acids. The CDR3: CASSLLAGATGELFF. The CDR3, as DNA: TGTGCCAGCAGCTTACTAGCGGGAGCCACCGGGGAGCTGTTTTTT.

This clone was recorded once. V gene TRBV2 combines with J gene TRBJ2-3; 8 nucleotides align to TRBD2. Looked up from germline, CDR1 is SNHLY and CDR2 is FYNNEI. The CDR3 is 16 amino acids. The trim removed 9 bases at V and 2 bases at J, leaving 13 bases unmatched. The CDR3 DNA reads TGTGCCAGGACTACGGACCGCGGGGGGTTCACAGATACGCAGTATTTT. It specifies CARTTDRGGFTDTQYF.

Many counts were recorded for this clone. The rearrangement uses TRBV4-1 and TRBJ1-1, with 7 bases aligning to TRBD1. The CDR3 contains 13 residues. In germline, CDR1 is MGHRA, CDR2 YSYEKL. V trimming: 4 bases; J trimming: 5 bases; junction bases outside the gene matches: 4. The CDR3 coding sequence is TGCGCCAGCAGCCGTCAGGGGGTGACTGAAGCTTTCTTT. Translating it yields CASSRQGVTEAFF.

This clone was observed a handful of times. The V and J genes are TRBV5-5 and TRBJ1-1; D might be TRBD1 (5 bases). CDR3 length: 15 residues. In germline, CDR1 is SGHKS, CDR2 YYEKEE (reference sequence). V gave up 4 bases and J gave up 0 bases, with 13 bases separating them. The CDR3 region is CASSHRAGMNTEAFF. As DNA, the CDR3 is TGTGCCAGCAGCCACCGGGCAGGGATGAACACTGAAGCTTTCTTT.

About this clone itself: The junction and the germline gene differ at one end; a read error may be behind it. The CDR3 protein is CASSIIGSSPNF. In DNA, the CDR3 is TGTGCCAGTAGTATCATCGGGTCCTCCCCGAACTTC. V usage is TRBV19 and J usage is TRBJ2-7; D call uncertain. Germline CDR1 reads LNHDA; CDR2 reads SQIVND (reference sequence). The CDR3 loop spans 12 amino acids. Looking up the rest from reference TRBV19 and TRBJ2-7 gives the full variable domain: DGGITQSPKYLFRKEGQNVTLSCEQNLNHDAMYWYRQDPGQGLRLIYYSQIVNDFQKGDIAEGYSVSREKKESFPLTVTSAQKNPTAFYLCASSIIGSSPNFGPGTRLTVT.

J is TRBJ2-2 and V is TRBV4-3, with TRBD1 as a possible D gene (5 bases). Per the germline V gene, CDR1 is LGHNA and CDR2 is YSLEER. This CDR3 spans 14 amino acids. The V end lost 7 bases, the J end lost 3 bases, and 12 bases lay between the germline ends. CDR3 DNA: TGCGCCAGCACTGGGGCTTGGGACACCGGGGAGCTGTTTTTT. Amino acids: CASTGAWDTGELFF.

Notes on this clone: Germline is not matched at one junction end, which may reflect a read error. The rearrangement uses TRBV5-1 and TRBJ2-7, with TRBD1 matching over 10 bases. The CDR3 loop spans 13 amino acids. In germline, CDR1 is SGHRS, CDR2 YFSETQ. This CDR3 reads CASRGTGDFPSDF. The CDR3 region has the DNA TGCGCCAGCAGGGGGACAGGGGACTTTCCCTCCGACTTC. Using reference TRBV5-1 and TRBJ2-7 for the parts outside the CDR3, the full variable domain is KAGVTQTPRYLIKTRGQQVTLSCSPISGHRSVSWYQQTPGQGLQFLFEYFSETQRNKGNFPGRFSGRQFSNSRSEMNVSTLELGDSALYLCASRGTGDFPSDFGPGTRLTVT.

The chain combines TRBV29-1 with TRBJ2-5; D is unresolved. The CDR3 spans 11 residues. Germline V gene sequence: CDR1 SQVTM, CDR2 ANQGSEA. V lost 2 bases and J lost 5, with 6 bases in between. DNA of the CDR3: TGCAGCGTTGAACGGTCGGAGACCCAGTACTTC. Its protein is CSVERSETQYF.